This T cell receptor beta chain was identified in a study of blood T cells in healthy people across ages. Combining a sample-barcoded 5' primer with a J-beta primer mix, a second PCR ran for 7 to 11 cycles. TCRdb reprocessed the 5' RACE reads via MiXCR and lists one record per CDR3 protein. The sample has hundreds of thousands of distinct CDR3 sequences; roughly 48% are singletons. Losses at the gene ends were 6 bases for V and 0 bases for J; bases not matched to a gene: 3. CDR1 is SQVTM, CDR2 ANQGSEA, per germline. CDR3 length: 14 amino acids. In the case of this clonotype: Antigen unknown.

Overall study results and limits: Among long-lived donors, naive CD4+ cells were more numerous and diversity higher than in aged donors.

The receptor was isolated from a man older than 75 in good health. The specimen sequenced was blood. The chain recombines TRBV29-1 with TRBJ1-5, with 9 bases aligning to TRBD1. Written as DNA, the CDR3 is TGCAGCGTAGGGACAGGGAATAGCAATCAGCCCCAGCATTTT. This gives the protein CSVGTGNSNQPQHF.